One sample yielded the 23 T cell receptor beta chains listed below, sequenced in a study of cytomegalovirus exposure and HLA in healthy donors. Both 60 Vbeta primers and 13 Jbeta primers went into the PCR. Sequenced by immunoSEQ multiplex PCR; TCRdb stores in-frame clones only, minus some. The data contain around 190,000 clones, roughly 87% of them singletons. Sequencing used PBMCs. The receptors were sampled from a boy younger than 10 in good health and CMV-seronegative.

The V and J genes are TRBV25-1 and TRBJ2-7; TRBD1 is a possible D gene (6 bases). V lost 0 bases to trimming and J lost 2 bases, with 8 bases between them. Germline V CDR1 and CDR2: MGHDK, SYGVNS. The CDR3 is 14 amino acids. CDR3 sequence: CASSEYAGAYEQYF. As DNA, the CDR3 is TGTGCCAGCAGTGAATACGCAGGGGCCTACGAGCAGTACTTC.

Worth noting for this clone: Relative to the germline gene, one junction end is altered; a read error may explain this. V and J are TRBV9 and TRBJ2-7; TRBD2 matches at 7 bases. CDR3 length: 15 residues. CDR1 and CDR2 (germline): SGDLS, YYNGEE. In DNA, the CDR3 is TGTGCCAGCAGCGTAGAGGCTATAACGGGAGGCGAGAAGTACTTC. Translated, it gives CASSVEAITGGEKYF.

This clone was observed a few times. CDR3 in amino acids: CASSFTAEETQYF. The CDR3 nucleotides read TGTGCCAGCAGTTTTACAGCGGAAGAGACCCAGTACTTC. The chain is built from TRBV27 and TRBJ2-5, with D possibly TRBD2 on 5 matching bases. The CDR3 runs to 13 residues. V lost 3 bases to trimming and J lost 3 bases, with 8 bases between them. Per the germline V gene, CDR1 is MNHEY and CDR2 is SMNVEV (reference sequence).

The chain links TRBV30 to TRBJ1-1; D gene unclear. Trimming stripped 4 bases from V and 7 bases from J, with 7 bases between. The CDR3 loop spans 10 amino acids. Germline V gene data show CDR1 as GTSNPN and CDR2 as SVGIG (reference sequence). The CDR3 sequence: CAWTNVEAFF. The CDR3 nucleotides read TGTGCCTGGACTAACGTTGAAGCTTTCTTT.

The chain joins TRBV30 to TRBJ1-1; D may be TRBD1 (6 bases). Germline assignment: CDR1 GTSNPN and CDR2 SVGIG (reference sequence). The V gene lost 5 bases and the J gene lost 1 base, with 14 bases spanning the gap. The CDR3 is made up of 14 amino acids. CDR3 in DNA: TGTGCCTGGCGAGGGGGGGGGAAGAACACTGAAGCTTTCTTT. Protein: CAWRGGGKNTEAFF. Full variable domain (remainder filled in from reference TRBV30 and TRBJ1-1): SQTIHQWPATLVQPVGSPLSLECTVEGTSNPNLYWYRQAAGRGLQLLFYSVGIGQISSEVPQNLSASRPQDRQFILSSKKLLLSDSGFYLCAWRGGGKNTEAFFGQGTRLTVV.

V and J are TRBV6-6 and TRBJ1-2, with 7 nucleotides matching TRBD1. This CDR3 region has 16 residues. Looked up from germline, CDR1 is MNHNY and CDR2 is SVGAGI (reference sequence). The V segment lost 4 bases and the J segment 8 bases; nucleotides outside the gene matches: 16. The CDR3 sequence: CASSSRGDRAPGGYTF. CDR3 DNA: TGTGCCAGCAGTTCTCGGGGTGACAGGGCCCCAGGCGGCTACACCTTC.

V and J are TRBV27 and TRBJ2-1, with D tentatively TRBD2 (6 bases). Germline V lookup: CDR1 MNHEY, CDR2 SMNVEV (reference sequence). V was shortened by 9 bases and J by 9 bases, with 24 bases between the two germline ends. CDR3 length equals 15 residues. The CDR3 loop reads CASHIGPAGRSEQFF. The CDR3 DNA is TGTGCCAGTCATATAGGTCCAGCGGGTAGGAGTGAGCAGTTCTTC.

This chain connects TRBV10-1 to TRBJ2-2, with TRBD2 matching 8 bases. J was trimmed by 0 bases and V by 7 bases; bases with no gene match: 10. The CDR3 has 17 residues. CDR1 is WNHNN, CDR2 SYGVQD, per germline (reference sequence). CDR3 in amino acids: CASNGKAGAANTGELFF. The CDR3 DNA is TGCGCCAGCAACGGGAAAGCGGGGGCCGCGAACACCGGGGAGCTGTTTTTT.

The chain recombines TRBV5-1 with TRBJ1-4, with a weak D call TRBD1 (6 bases). Germline V lookup: CDR1 SGHRS, CDR2 YFSETQ. CDR3 length: 14 residues. The germline V and J ends were trimmed by 1 base and 5 bases, with 9 bases remaining between them. In DNA, the CDR3 is TGCGCCAGCAGCTTGAGCCAGGGGAATGAAAAACTGTTTTTT. Translating gives CASSLSQGNEKLFF.

This sequence joins TRBV13 and TRBJ2-7; possibly TRBD1 for D (5 bases). The CDR3 spans 14 residues. Germline CDR1 and CDR2: PRHDT and FYEKMQ (reference sequence). The V end was cut by 1 base, the J end by 5 bases, with 12 bases between. CDR3 sequence (DNA): TGTGCCAGCAGCTTAGCGCAGGGCAACGACGAGCAGTACTTC. The encoded protein is CASSLAQGNDEQYF.

V gene TRBV7-9 combines with J gene TRBJ1-2; D possibly corresponds to TRBD1 (5 bases). The CDR3 covers 13 residues. The germline V and J ends were trimmed by 6 bases and 4 bases, with 12 bases remaining between them. CDR1 is SEHNR and CDR2 is FQNEAQ in the germline V gene (reference sequence). The CDR3: CASSSTAIYGYTF. The DNA for the CDR3 is TGTGCCAGCAGTTCGACAGCGATCTATGGCTACACCTTC.

The chain employs TRBV6-1 and TRBJ1-1, with D unresolved. Germline CDR1 MNHNS, CDR2 SASEGT. CDR3 length equals 11 residues. V was shortened by 7 bases and J by 4 bases, with 7 bases between the two germline ends. The CDR3 loop is CASTAGTEAFF. Written as DNA, the CDR3 is TGTGCCAGCACCGCGGGCACTGAAGCTTTCTTT.

J is TRBJ2-7 and V is TRBV5-1; a weak D match, TRBD2 (6 bases). Trimming cost V 10 bases and J 4 bases, with 24 bases left between them. The CDR3 is made up of 15 amino acids. Germline lookup yields CDR1 SGHRS and CDR2 YFSETQ. The CDR3 DNA sequence: TGCGCCTCATCCCCTCGAGCGGGTGGAACTTACGAGCAGTACTTC. Protein sequence: CASSPRAGGTYEQYF.

V and J are TRBV6-5 and TRBJ2-7; D remains ambiguous. The CDR3 spans 13 residues. V lost 2 bases to trimming and J lost 4 bases, with 9 bases between them. Germline CDR1 and CDR2: MNHEY and SVGAGI. The CDR3 DNA reads as TGTGCCAGCAGTTACGCAGGAAAATACGAGCAGTACTTC. This gives the protein CASSYAGKYEQYF.

V usage is TRBV5-4 and J usage is TRBJ2-1; 9 nucleotides match TRBD1. From germline, CDR1 is SGHNT and CDR2 YYREEE (reference sequence). V shed 3 bases, J shed 7 bases, and the junction held 5 bases outside the gene matches. The CDR3 extends over 14 amino acids. The CDR3, as DNA: TGTGCCAGCAGCTCCCCGGACAGGGGAAATGAGCAGTTCTTC. Translated: CASSSPDRGNEQFF.

This rearrangement joins TRBV6-1 to TRBJ1-2; 7 bases map to TRBD1. The CDR3 is made up of 15 amino acids. V shed 3 bases, J shed 4 bases, and the junction held 8 bases outside the gene matches. CDR1 is MNHNS and CDR2 is SASEGT in the germline V gene. CDR3 loop: CASSEIRQGGYGYTF. CDR3 DNA: TGTGCCAGCAGTGAGATTAGACAGGGCGGCTATGGCTACACCTTC.

This chain connects TRBV27 to TRBJ1-5; D is possibly TRBD1 (6 bases). Trimming shortened V by 4 bases and J by 6 bases, and 13 bases separated the two germline ends. The CDR3 contains 14 residues. Germline CDR1 MNHEY, CDR2 SMNVEV (reference sequence). The DNA for the CDR3 is TGTGCCAGCAGTTCTACAGGGAAGGCTCAGCCCCAGCATTTT. Encoded protein: CASSSTGKAQPQHF.

The genes are TRBV4-1 and TRBJ2-1; 14 bases agree with TRBD2. The germline V gene has CDR1 MGHRA and CDR2 YSYEKL. The CDR3 spans 19 residues. Trimming cost V 1 base and J 8 bases; bases outside gene matches: 13. This CDR3 reads CASSQARGTSGRVFDEQFF. Written as DNA, the CDR3 is TGCGCCAGCAGCCAAGCCCGTGGGACTAGCGGGAGAGTCTTCGATGAGCAGTTCTTC.

The sample holds one count of this clone. The chain has TRBV27 and TRBJ1-1; the D is unclear. Germline V gives CDR1 MNHEY, CDR2 SMNVEV (reference sequence). The CDR3 runs 14 residues. V lost 6 bases and J 3 bases, leaving 14 bases between the germline ends. The CDR3 DNA reads TGTGCCAGCAGACAGCCCCTCTGGGACACTGAAGCTTTCTTT. Its protein is CASRQPLWDTEAFF.

V usage is TRBV6-5 and J usage is TRBJ2-1; 9 bases are a match to TRBD1. With 6 bases clipped from V and 8 bases from J, the junction kept 5 bases outside the gene matches. The V gene's germline CDR1 is MNHEY and CDR2 SVGAGI. This CDR3 comprises 13 residues. The DNA of the CDR3 is TGTGCCAGCAGGGACAGGGGTTCGCATGAGCAGTTCTTC. This codes for CASRDRGSHEQFF.

This chain joins TRBV30 and TRBJ2-5; 7 positions match TRBD1. The CDR3 spans 13 residues. With 1 base clipped from V and 2 bases from J, the junction kept 1 base outside the gene matches. CDR1 and CDR2 from the germline V gene are GTSNPN and SVGIG (reference sequence). In nucleotides, the CDR3 is TGTGCCTGGAGTGGGGACAGTCAAGAGACCCAGTACTTC. Amino acid sequence: CAWSGDSQETQYF.

The J gene is TRBJ1-2, the V gene TRBV5-1; 8 bases map to TRBD1. CDR1 and CDR2 from the germline V gene are SGHRS and YFSETQ. V lost 2 bases, J lost 1 base, and 4 bases stayed unmatched. The CDR3 length is 15 residues. In DNA form, the CDR3 reads TGCGCCAGCAGCTTCCGGACAGGGCTTAACTATGGCTACACCTTC. Amino acid sequence: CASSFRTGLNYGYTF.

This chain links TRBV27 with TRBJ1-1, with D maybe TRBD1 (5 bases). Trimming pared 3 bases from V and 1 base from J, leaving 9 bases between. CDR3 length equals 14 residues. Germline CDR1 MNHEY, CDR2 SMNVEV (reference sequence). This CDR3 reads CASSLRGENTEAFF. CDR3 coding DNA: TGTGCCAGCAGTTTGCGGGGGGAGAACACTGAAGCTTTCTTT.